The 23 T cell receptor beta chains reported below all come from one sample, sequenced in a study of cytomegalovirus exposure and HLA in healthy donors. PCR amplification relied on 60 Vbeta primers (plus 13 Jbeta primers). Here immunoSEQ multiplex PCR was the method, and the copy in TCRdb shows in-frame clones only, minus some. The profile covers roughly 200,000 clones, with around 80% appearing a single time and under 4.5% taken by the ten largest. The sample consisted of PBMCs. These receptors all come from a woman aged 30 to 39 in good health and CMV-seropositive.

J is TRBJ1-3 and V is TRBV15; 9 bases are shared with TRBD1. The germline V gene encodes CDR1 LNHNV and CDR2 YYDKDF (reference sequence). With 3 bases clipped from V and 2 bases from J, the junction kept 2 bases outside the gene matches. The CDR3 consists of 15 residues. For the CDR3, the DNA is TGTGCCACCAGCAGGCGACAGGGGGCTGGAAACACCATATATTTT. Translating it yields CATSRRQGAGNTIYF. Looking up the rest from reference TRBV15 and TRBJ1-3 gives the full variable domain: DAMVIQNPRYQVTQFGKPVTLSCSQTLNHNVMYWYQQKSSQAPKLLFHYYDKDFNNEADTPDNFQSRRPNTSFCFLDIRSPGLGDTAMYLCATSRRQGAGNTIYFGEGSWLTVV.

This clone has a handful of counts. For the CDR3, the DNA is TGTGCCACCAGCAGGGACAGGGTGGCGGGGCCCCAGCATTTT. Translating it yields CATSRDRVAGPQHF. This rearrangement joins TRBV15 to TRBJ1-5, with 8 bases that match TRBD1. The CDR3 consists of 14 residues. J was trimmed by 9 bases and V by 3 bases; bases with no gene match: 7. Germline V gene data show CDR1 as LNHNV and CDR2 as YYDKDF (reference sequence).

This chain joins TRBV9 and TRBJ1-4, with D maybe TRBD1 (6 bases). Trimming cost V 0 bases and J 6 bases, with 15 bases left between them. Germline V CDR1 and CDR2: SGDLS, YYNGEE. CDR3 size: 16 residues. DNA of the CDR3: TGTGCCAGCAGCGTAGAGGGGGGGGGCCCCGATGAAAAACTGTTTTTT. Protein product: CASSVEGGGPDEKLFF. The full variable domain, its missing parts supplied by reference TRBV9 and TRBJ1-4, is DSGVTQTPKHLITATGQRVTLRCSPRSGDLSVYWYQQSLDQGLQFLIQYYNGEERAKGNILERFSAQQFPDLHSELNLSSLELGDSALYFCASSVEGGGPDEKLFFGSGTQLSVL.

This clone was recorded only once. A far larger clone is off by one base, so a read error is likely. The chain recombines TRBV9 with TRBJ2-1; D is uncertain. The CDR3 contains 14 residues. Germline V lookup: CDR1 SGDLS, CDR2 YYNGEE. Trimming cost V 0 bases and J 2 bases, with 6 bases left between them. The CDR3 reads CASSVDYAYNEQFF. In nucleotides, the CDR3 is TGTGCCAGCAGCGTAGACTACGCCTACAATGAGCAGTTCTTC.

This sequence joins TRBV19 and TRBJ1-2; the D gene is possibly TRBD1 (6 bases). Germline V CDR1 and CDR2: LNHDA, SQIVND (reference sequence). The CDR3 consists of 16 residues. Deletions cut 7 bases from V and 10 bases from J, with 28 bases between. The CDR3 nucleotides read TGTGCCAGTACCTTTCTTCGGGGGGGCGCTAATGTCGCCTACACCTTC. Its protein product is CASTFLRGGANVAYTF. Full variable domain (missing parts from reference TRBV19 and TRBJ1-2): DGGITQSPKYLFRKEGQNVTLSCEQNLNHDAMYWYRQDPGQGLRLIYYSQIVNDFQKGDIAEGYSVSREKKESFPLTVTSAQKNPTAFYLCASTFLRGGANVAYTFGSGTRLTVV.

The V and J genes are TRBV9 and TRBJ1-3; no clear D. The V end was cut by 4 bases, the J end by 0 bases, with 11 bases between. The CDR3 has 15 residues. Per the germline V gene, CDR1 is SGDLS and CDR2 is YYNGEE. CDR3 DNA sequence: TGTGCCAGCAGCAAAGACGGGAGCTCTGGAAACACCATATATTTT. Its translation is CASSKDGSSGNTIYF.

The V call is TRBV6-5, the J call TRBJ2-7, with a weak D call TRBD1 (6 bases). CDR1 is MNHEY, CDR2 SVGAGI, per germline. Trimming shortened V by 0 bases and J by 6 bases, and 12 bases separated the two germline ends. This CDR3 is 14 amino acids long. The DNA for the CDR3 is TGTGCCAGCAGTTACTCGAACAGGGCGAGCGAGCAGTACTTC. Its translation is CASSYSNRASEQYF.

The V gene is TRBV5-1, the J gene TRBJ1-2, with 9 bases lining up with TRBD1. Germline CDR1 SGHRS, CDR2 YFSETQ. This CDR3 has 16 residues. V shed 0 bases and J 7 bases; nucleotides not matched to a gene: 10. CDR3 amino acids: CASSLGSTGGNFGYTF. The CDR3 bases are TGCGCCAGCAGCTTGGGTTCGACAGGGGGTAATTTTGGCTACACCTTC.

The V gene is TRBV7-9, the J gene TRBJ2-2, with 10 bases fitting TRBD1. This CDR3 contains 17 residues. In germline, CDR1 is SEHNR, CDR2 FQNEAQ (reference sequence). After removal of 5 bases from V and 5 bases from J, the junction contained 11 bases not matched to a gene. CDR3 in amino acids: CASSGSIGQGGTGELFF. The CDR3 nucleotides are TGTGCCAGCAGCGGATCAATCGGACAGGGGGGAACCGGGGAGCTGTTTTTT.

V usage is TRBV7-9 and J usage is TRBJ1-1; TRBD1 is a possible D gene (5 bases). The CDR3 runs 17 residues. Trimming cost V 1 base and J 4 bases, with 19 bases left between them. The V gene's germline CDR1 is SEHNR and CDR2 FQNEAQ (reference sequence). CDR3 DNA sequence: TGTGCCAGCAGCTTAGACCAGGGCGACGGAAGAACCACTGAAGCTTTCTTT. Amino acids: CASSLDQGDGRTTEAFF.

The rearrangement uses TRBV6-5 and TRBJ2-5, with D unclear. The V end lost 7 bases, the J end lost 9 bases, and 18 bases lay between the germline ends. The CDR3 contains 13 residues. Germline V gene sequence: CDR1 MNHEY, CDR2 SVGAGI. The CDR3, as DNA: TGTGCCAGCACTCCTCCGCACGGCGGATCCCAGTACTTC. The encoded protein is CASTPPHGGSQYF.

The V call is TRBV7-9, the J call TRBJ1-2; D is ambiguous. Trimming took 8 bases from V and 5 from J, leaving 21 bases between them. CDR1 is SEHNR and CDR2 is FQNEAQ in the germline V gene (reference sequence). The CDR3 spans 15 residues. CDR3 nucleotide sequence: TGTGCCAGCCAGGATTGGGGAGGCAGGAATTATGGCTACACCTTC. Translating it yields CASQDWGGRNYGYTF. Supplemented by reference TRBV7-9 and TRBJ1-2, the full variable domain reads DTGVSQNPRHKITKRGQNVTFRCDPISEHNRLYWYRQTLGQGPEFLTYFQNEAQLEKSRLLSDRFSAERPKGSFSTLEIQRTEQGDSAMYLCASQDWGGRNYGYTFGSGTRLTVV.

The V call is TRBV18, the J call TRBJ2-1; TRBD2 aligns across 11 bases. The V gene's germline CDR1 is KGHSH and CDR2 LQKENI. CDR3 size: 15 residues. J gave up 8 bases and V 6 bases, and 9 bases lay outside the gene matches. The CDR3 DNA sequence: TGTGCCAGCTCCCTGGGACTAGCGGCCGGCGATGAGCAGTTCTTC. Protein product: CASSLGLAAGDEQFF. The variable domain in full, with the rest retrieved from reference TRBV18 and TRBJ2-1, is NAGVMQNPRHLVRRRGQEARLRCSPMKGHSHVYWYRQLPEEGLKFMVYLQKENIIDESGMPKERFSAEFPKEGPSILRIQQVVRGDSAAYFCASSLGLAAGDEQFFGPGTRLTVL.

The CDR3 region has the DNA TGTGCCAGCAGCTTCTCGAACACTGAAGCTTTCTTT. Translating it yields CASSFSNTEAFF. The chain couples TRBV5-5 to TRBJ1-1; no firm D call. The CDR3 is made up of 12 amino acids. Germline values: CDR1 SGHKS, CDR2 YYEKEE (reference sequence). Trimming took 2 bases from V and 1 from J, leaving 3 bases between them.

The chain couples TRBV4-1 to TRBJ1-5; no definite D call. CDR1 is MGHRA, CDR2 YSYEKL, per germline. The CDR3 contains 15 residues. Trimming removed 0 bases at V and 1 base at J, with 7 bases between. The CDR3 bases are TGCGCCAGCAGCCAAGAGGGCAGGAGCAATCAGCCCCAGCATTTT. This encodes CASSQEGRSNQPQHF.

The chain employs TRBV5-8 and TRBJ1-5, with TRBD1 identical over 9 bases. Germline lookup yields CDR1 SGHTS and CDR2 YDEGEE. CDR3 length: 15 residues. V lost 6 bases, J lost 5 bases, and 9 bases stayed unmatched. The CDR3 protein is CASTLSQGADQPQHF. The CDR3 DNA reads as TGTGCCAGCACCCTTTCACAGGGGGCTGATCAGCCCCAGCATTTT.

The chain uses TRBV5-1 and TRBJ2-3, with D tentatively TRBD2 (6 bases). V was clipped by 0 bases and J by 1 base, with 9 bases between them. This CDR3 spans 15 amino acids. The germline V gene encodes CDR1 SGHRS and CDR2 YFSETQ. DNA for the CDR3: TGCGCCAGCAGCTTGGGCGGGGCCGGCACAGATACGCAGTATTTT. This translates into CASSLGGAGTDTQYF.

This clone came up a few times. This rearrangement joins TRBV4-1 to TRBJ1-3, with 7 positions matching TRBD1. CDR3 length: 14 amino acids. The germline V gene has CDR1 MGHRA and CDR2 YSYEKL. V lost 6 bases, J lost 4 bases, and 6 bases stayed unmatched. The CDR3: CASRTTGYGNTIYF. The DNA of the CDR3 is TGCGCCAGCAGGACGACAGGGTACGGAAACACCATATATTTT.

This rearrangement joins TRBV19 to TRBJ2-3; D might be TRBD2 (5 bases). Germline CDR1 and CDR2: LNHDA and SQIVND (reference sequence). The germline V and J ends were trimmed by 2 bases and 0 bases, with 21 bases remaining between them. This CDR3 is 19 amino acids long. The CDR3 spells CASSIYPAGILSSTDTQYF. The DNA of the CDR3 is TGTGCCAGTAGTATATACCCCGCCGGGATCCTTTCTAGCACAGATACGCAGTATTTT. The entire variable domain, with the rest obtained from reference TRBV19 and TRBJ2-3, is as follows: DGGITQSPKYLFRKEGQNVTLSCEQNLNHDAMYWYRQDPGQGLRLIYYSQIVNDFQKGDIAEGYSVSREKKESFPLTVTSAQKNPTAFYLCASSIYPAGILSSTDTQYFGPGTRLTVL.

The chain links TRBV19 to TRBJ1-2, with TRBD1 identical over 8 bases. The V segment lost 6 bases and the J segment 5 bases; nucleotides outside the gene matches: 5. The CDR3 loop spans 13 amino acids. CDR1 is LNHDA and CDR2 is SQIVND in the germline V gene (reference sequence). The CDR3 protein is CASSLQGEYGYTF. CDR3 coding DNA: TGTGCCAGTAGCCTACAGGGGGAGTATGGCTACACCTTC. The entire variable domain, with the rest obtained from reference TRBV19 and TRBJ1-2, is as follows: DGGITQSPKYLFRKEGQNVTLSCEQNLNHDAMYWYRQDPGQGLRLIYYSQIVNDFQKGDIAEGYSVSREKKESFPLTVTSAQKNPTAFYLCASSLQGEYGYTFGSGTRLTVV.

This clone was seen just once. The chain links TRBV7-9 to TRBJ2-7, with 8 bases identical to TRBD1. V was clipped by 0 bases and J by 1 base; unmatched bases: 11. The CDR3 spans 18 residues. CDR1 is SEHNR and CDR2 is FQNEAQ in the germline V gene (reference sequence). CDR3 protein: CASSLALTGTGNSYEQYF. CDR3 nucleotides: TGTGCCAGCAGCTTAGCGCTTACCGGGACAGGTAATTCCTACGAGCAGTACTTC.

Here the CDR3 reads CAILMETSGSPSTDTQYF. The CDR3 bases are TGTGCCATTTTGATGGAGACTAGCGGGAGTCCGAGCACAGATACGCAGTATTTT. This chain joins TRBV5-4 and TRBJ2-3; TRBD2 matches at 12 bases. The CDR3 length is 18 residues. The V segment lost 9 bases and the J segment 0 bases; nucleotides outside the gene matches: 14. The germline CDR1 and CDR2 sequences are SGHNT and YYREEE (reference sequence).

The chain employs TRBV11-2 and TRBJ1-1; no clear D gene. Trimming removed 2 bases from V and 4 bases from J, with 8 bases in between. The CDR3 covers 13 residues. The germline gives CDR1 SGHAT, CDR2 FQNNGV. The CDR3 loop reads CASSLTRLTEAFF. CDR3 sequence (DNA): TGTGCCAGCAGCTTAACACGACTCACTGAAGCTTTCTTT.